This passage covers 2 T cell receptor beta chains from one sample sequenced in a study of cytomegalovirus exposure and HLA in healthy donors. Method: immunoSEQ multiplex PCR; TCRdb's copy keeps in-frame clones and lacks some. The repertoire consists of about 280,000 clones, with approximately 87% occurring once and the leading ten covering roughly 1%. Sequencing was done on a sample of PBMCs. These receptors came from a woman aged 18-29 years in good health and CMV-seronegative.

The gene calls are TRBV27 and TRBJ2-7; 7 nucleotides align to TRBD2. Germline V gene sequence: CDR1 MNHEY, CDR2 SMNVEV (reference sequence). The trim removed 6 bases at V and 1 base at J, leaving 12 bases unmatched. CDR3 length equals 16 residues. CDR3 in DNA: TGTGCCAGCAGGGCTAGCGGCTTAGATCAGTCCTACGAGCAGTACTTC. It specifies CASRASGLDQSYEQYF.

V and J are TRBV9 and TRBJ2-7, with D tentatively TRBD2 (5 bases). CDR1 and CDR2 (germline): SGDLS, YYNGEE. The CDR3 has 14 amino acids. The V end lost 0 bases, the J end lost 3 bases, and 10 bases lay between the germline ends. CDR3 in amino acids: CASSVEAAGYEQYF. The CDR3 DNA reads as TGTGCCAGCAGCGTAGAAGCGGCCGGCTACGAGCAGTACTTC. The complete variable domain, with remaining parts taken from reference TRBV9 and TRBJ2-7, reads DSGVTQTPKHLITATGQRVTLRCSPRSGDLSVYWYQQSLDQGLQFLIQYYNGEERAKGNILERFSAQQFPDLHSELNLSSLELGDSALYFCASSVEAAGYEQYFGPGTRLTVT.